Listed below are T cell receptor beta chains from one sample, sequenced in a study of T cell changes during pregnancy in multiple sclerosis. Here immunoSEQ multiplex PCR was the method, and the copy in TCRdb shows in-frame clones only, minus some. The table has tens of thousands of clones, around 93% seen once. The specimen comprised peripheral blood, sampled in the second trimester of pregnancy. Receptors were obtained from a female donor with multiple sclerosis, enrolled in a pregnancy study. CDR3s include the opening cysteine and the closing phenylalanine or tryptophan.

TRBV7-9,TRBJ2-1,CASNPSGQEQFF
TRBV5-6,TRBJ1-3,CASSIDISGNTIYF
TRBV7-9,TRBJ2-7,CASSLDPGEQYF
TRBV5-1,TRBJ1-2,CASSLGTGTDGYTF
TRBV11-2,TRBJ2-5,CASSLSSTRQETQYF
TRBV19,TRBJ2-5,CASSKDRRVTQYF
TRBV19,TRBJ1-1,CASSRTGRAVTEAFF
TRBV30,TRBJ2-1,CAWGAVSSYNEQFF
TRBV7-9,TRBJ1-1,CASSSQMNTEAFF
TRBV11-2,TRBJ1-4,CASSLILQGKLFF
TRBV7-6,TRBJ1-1,CASSNTGEAFF
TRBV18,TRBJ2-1,CASSPEIYNEQFF
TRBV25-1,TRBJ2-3,CASSETRGTDTQYF
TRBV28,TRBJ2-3,CASREKLAGGPVDTQYF
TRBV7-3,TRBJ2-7,CASSHQGGEQYF
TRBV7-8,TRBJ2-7,CASSPQASGRGSEQYF
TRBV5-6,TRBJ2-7,CASSLADRSSEQYF
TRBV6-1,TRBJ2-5,CASRSDSGETQYF
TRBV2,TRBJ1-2,CASTRGHGYTF
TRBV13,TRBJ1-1,CASPNLLPGQGRTDTEAFF
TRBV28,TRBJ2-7,CASSKGDTYEQYF
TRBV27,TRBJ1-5,CASSRQGAYQPQHF
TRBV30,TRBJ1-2,CAWSSQDSYGYTF
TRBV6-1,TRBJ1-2,CASSVGGPNYGYTF
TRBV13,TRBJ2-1,CASSLEQNEQFF
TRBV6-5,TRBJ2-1,CASSYSYSGSKFF
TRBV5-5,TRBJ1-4,CASSTGTESSATNEKLFF
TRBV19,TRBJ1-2,CASSIPGTGAYGYTF
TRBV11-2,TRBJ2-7,CASSSRTGGKYEQYF
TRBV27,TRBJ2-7,CASSLRQGASEQYF
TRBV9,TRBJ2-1,CASSVFGTSGAISSYNEQFF
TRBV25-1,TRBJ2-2,CAYSVGAANTGELFF
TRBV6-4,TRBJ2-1,CASSDGRDYNEQFF
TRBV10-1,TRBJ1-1,CASSESRQGNTEAFF
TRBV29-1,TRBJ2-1,CSVYEAGVYNEQFF
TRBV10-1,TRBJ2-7,CASSRDRGYEQYF
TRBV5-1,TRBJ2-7,CASSLDFPSYEQYF
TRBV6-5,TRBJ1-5,CASSQDTGSNQPQHF
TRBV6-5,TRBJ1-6,CASRDRSSYNSPLHF
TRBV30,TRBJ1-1,CAWSLNRGLMNTEAFF
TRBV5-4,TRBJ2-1,CASRLAGGRRNEQFF
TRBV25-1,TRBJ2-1,CASSEYGSGTHQFF